Listed here is a single T cell receptor beta chain. This sample is drawn from a study of blood T cell repertoires in COVID-19. Turning to the study itself: Nucleic acid was either cDNA or gDNA, and it came from T cells, B-cell-depleted T cells, or PBMCs.

This CDR3 comprises 17 residues. Germline-derived CDR1 and CDR2 are SGHRS and YFSETQ. V was clipped by 5 bases and J by 4 bases, with 21 bases between them. Only in-frame clones appear in the TCRdb table, and some are missing; sequencing was by immunoSEQ multiplex PCR. Counted here are about 210,000 clones, approximately 82% occurring once; the ten biggest clones make up roughly 12%. Sequenced input: peripheral blood. This TCR was recovered from a woman between 40 and 50 years old with acute or convalescent COVID-19. The genes are TRBV5-1 and TRBJ1-4, with a weak D call TRBD1 (5 bases). The CDR3 region has the DNA TGCGCCAGCAGTCCCCGCGCGGGGGAAGGAATTAATGAAAAACTGTTTTTT. It specifies CASSPRAGEGINEKLFF.